The rows below give T cell receptor beta chains drawn from one sample of a study of blood T cell repertoires in COVID-19. Only in-frame clones appear in the TCRdb table, and some are missing; sequencing was by immunoSEQ multiplex PCR. The top ten hold about 1% of the sample, which has 190,000 or so clones, approximately 87% seen once. Sequencing was performed on peripheral blood. The origin of the receptors is a woman between 18 and 30 years old who had recovered from COVID-19. Both conserved end residues are part of each CDR3.

J gene | V gene | CDR3 protein
TRBJ2-7 | TRBV3-1/TRBV3-2 | CASSQDSLGAYEQYF
TRBJ2-1 | TRBV7-3 | CASSLTVNEQFF
TRBJ2-7 | TRBV4-3 | CASSQETSGGYEQYF
TRBJ1-4 | TRBV29-1 | CSAQSGTEREKLFF
TRBJ2-4 | TRBV6-2/TRBV6-3 | CASSYGAGAKNIQYF
TRBJ2-5 | TRBV5-1 | CASSFSGGGQETQYF
TRBJ1-5 | TRBV28 | CASSSGQGDWAQHF
TRBJ1-5 | TRBV24-1 | CATSDAGGNQPQHF
TRBJ2-1 | TRBV19 | CASSRLAGTNNEQFF
TRBJ2-2 | TRBV6-4 | CASSDAPGTGELFF
TRBJ2-2 | TRBV3-1/TRBV3-2 | CASSQEWASGDTGELFF
TRBJ2-1 | TRBV7-3 | CASSLMGGSYNEQFF
TRBJ1-5 | TRBV18 | CASSPGTGGRQPQHF
TRBJ2-1 | TRBV11-3 | CASSKQGYNEQFF
TRBJ1-1 | TRBV7-8 | CASSLASRRGTGTEAFF
TRBJ1-1 | TRBV7-6 | CASSLDVGGLNTEAFF
TRBJ1-1 | TRBV7-8 | CASSLGVRGQTEAFF
TRBJ2-1 | TRBV2 | CASRGGVDEQFF
TRBJ2-1 | TRBV27 | CASSFLGMGEFF
TRBJ2-2 | TRBV5-6 | CASSPDTGELFF
TRBJ2-2 | TRBV14 | CASSPNRGQELFF
TRBJ2-3 | TRBV6-6 | CASSYKGGGSTDTQYF
TRBJ2-3 | TRBV10-3 | CAINRGADTQYF
TRBJ1-1 | TRBV27 | CASSLGGSYTEAFF
TRBJ1-5 | TRBV6-5 | CASSYSLVQPQHF
TRBJ1-1 | TRBV3-1/TRBV3-2 | CASSQGRGGLAFF
TRBJ1-1 | TRBV19 | CASSTGLGMNTEAFF
TRBJ1-6 | TRBV4-2 | CASSQSTTGGNSPLHF
TRBJ2-5 | TRBV7-9 | CASSPRLGGTQYF
TRBJ1-2 | TRBV27 | CASRKDTLNYGYTF
TRBJ2-3 | TRBV6-2/TRBV6-3 | CASSGGAVTDTQYF
TRBJ1-2 | TRBV15 | CATSRDLRDYGYTF
TRBJ1-2 | TRBV4-3 | CASSQQGSDYGYTF
TRBJ1-3 | TRBV4-3 | CASSQVKGQYSGNTIYF
TRBJ2-3 | TRBV4-1 | CASSQGRTSEWTHVLDTQYF
TRBJ2-1 | TRBV4-3 | CASSQVGVYNEQFF
TRBJ2-3 | TRBV5-4 | CASSWKRERDTDTQYF
TRBJ2-4 | TRBV5-6 | CASSAPGLAKNIQYF
TRBJ2-3 | TRBV3-1/TRBV3-2 | CASSPGGTSGGVTDTQYF
TRBJ2-3 | TRBV5-1 | CASSPPDRGGTDTQYF
TRBJ1-5 | TRBV7-9 | CASSLQVGTGRYSNQPQHF
TRBJ1-2 | TRBV7-9 | CASSLAGTGHYGYTF
TRBJ1-6 | TRBV19 | CASSTAQPGNSPLHF
TRBJ2-3 | TRBV7-2 | CASSFGGGSTDTQYF
TRBJ2-7 | TRBV14 | CASSQGLKRAYEQYF
TRBJ2-1 | TRBV2 | CASSVAASSYNEQFF
TRBJ2-5 | TRBV18 | CASSPFGRGQETQYF
TRBJ2-7 | TRBV12-3/TRBV12-4 | CASTGQGSHEQYF
TRBJ2-2 | TRBV2 | CASRDSPGTGELFF
TRBJ1-3 | TRBV15 | CATSRDQADTIYF
TRBJ1-6 | TRBV18 | CASSGGTYNSPLHF
TRBJ2-1 | TRBV27 | CASSFGYNEQFF